Listed here is a single T cell receptor (beta chain). There is no known antigen for this receptor. No base quality values were provided; no much bigger clone lies one nucleotide off. This sample was taken from a study of T cells after yellow fever vaccination (dated by TCRdb to about 2019). About the full investigation: The SMART-Seq v4 Ultra Low Input RNA kit was used to prepare libraries from fractions with low cell numbers. Two healthy male donors made up the cohort, one aged 18 to 30 years and the other aged 30 to 39 years. Blood was collected at multiple timepoints before and after primary and secondary immunization, and bulk PBMC replicates and cell subsets were isolated. To follow T-cell clones before and after primary and booster YFV17D yellow fever vaccination, bulk TCR alpha and beta repertoires were sequenced over time.

The treatment or condition label, as the study defines it: live attenuated yellow fever vaccine strain. A standard Ficoll-Paque protocol was used to isolate PBMCs from peripheral blood. Dynabeads CD4 and CD8 positive selection kits were used to isolate CD4 and CD8 T-cell fractions. TriZol was used to extract RNA from bulk PBMCs, CD4 and CD8 fractions, and dextramer-positive and dextramer-negative fractions. From its cysteine to its phenylalanine, the CDR3 spans 14 amino acids. The DNA shown is the 42-base CDR3, in frame from base 1. Per the germline V gene, MNHEY is the CDR1 and SVGEGT is the CDR2. At the junction V is shortened by 7 bases and J by 1 base, with 13 bases in between. Sequencing relied on an Illumina NovaSeq 6000. Synthesis of TCR cDNA relied on 5'RACE template switching, a step that introduced a universal primer site along with unique molecular identifiers. Priming of cDNA synthesis was performed from both the TCR alpha and TCR beta constant segments. Libraries were amplified in two PCR steps, with sample barcodes and sequencing adapters added in the second step. Sequencing of libraries was done on Illumina HiSeq 2500 (2x100 bp) or NovaSeq (2x150 bp). Turning to the authors' computational methods: Reads were demultiplexed and collapsed into UMI consensus sequences with MIGEC, and V(D)J alignment was performed with MiXCR. Using edgeR on replicate PBMC samples, clonotypes were called vaccine-responding if FDR was below 0.01 and the log2 fold change was above 5 up to day 15. Each bulk clonotype was labeled CD4 or CD8 based on which sequenced repertoire, CD4 or CD8, contained the clonotype at higher abundance. TCRdb cleaned the public reads at Q25 with fastp, built clones with MiXCR and kept in-frame beta chains. For every CDR3 protein sequence, its rows merge into one entry that carries the most common genes and DNA. The V and J calls were not made by the authors but by TCRdb's processing. This sample holds 300,000 to 350,000 distinct CDR3 sequences; about 10% were observed only once. The ten largest account for 3.3% of the sample.

Study-level results and caveats: Computational filtering was needed because FACS-sorted repertoires could contain abundant contaminating clonotypes from the bulk population. Most clones expanded after primary vaccination (approximately 96% of CD4 and 70% to 90% of CD8) were re-detected after the booster, suggesting that broad memory maintenance occurred. Only a couple of donors were included in the study, so the extent to which the findings can be generalized is limited. A small share of clonotypes occurred in both CD4 and CD8 compartments, likely arising from convergent recombination. The secondary T-cell response was weaker than the primary response but faster, peaking on day 5 instead of day 15.

Source: CD4+ T cells sorted from PBMCs, taken 45 days after the yellow fever booster vaccination. This TCR was sampled from a young man who received the YFV17D yellow fever vaccine. The sequence joins TRBV6-2 or TRBV6-3 to TRBJ1-1; the D gene lacks a confident call. Here the CDR3 is given as CASKSYTQNTEAFF. The nucleotide sequence is given as TGTGCCAGCAAGTCGTACACACAGAACACTGAAGCTTTCTTT.